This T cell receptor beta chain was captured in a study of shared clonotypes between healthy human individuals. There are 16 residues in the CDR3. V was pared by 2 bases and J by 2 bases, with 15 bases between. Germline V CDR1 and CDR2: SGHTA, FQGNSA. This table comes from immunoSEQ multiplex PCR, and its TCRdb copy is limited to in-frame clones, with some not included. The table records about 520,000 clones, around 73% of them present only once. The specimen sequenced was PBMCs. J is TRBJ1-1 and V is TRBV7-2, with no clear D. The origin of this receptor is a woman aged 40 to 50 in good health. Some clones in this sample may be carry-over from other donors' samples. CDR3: CASSLSLQSGNTEAFF. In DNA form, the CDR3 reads TGTGCCAGCAGCTTAAGTCTCCAATCGGGAAACACTGAAGCTTTCTTT.